This T cell receptor (beta chain) originates from a study of T-cell reconstitution after alpha-beta-depleted transplantation in children. Unique molecular identifiers were incorporated when the TCRbeta library was constructed. A single record per CDR3 protein comes from TCRdb applying MiXCR to the PCR reads. The repertoire holds approximately 590,000 distinct CDR3 sequences, with roughly a tenth as singletons. This CDR3 is built from 15 residues. The V and J ends lost 4 bases and 5 bases, in that order; junction bases with no gene match: 7. Germline V gene sequence: CDR1 SGDLS, CDR2 YYNGEE. The chain links TRBV9 to TRBJ2-1; 9 positions agree with TRBD1. The source was PBMCs from the stem cell graft donor, collected from the stem cell graft. This sequence originates from a human donor who donated a stem cell graft to a child with acute myeloid leukemia. The CDR3 spells CASSPNRGPDNEQFF. The CDR3 DNA follows: TGTGCCAGCAGCCCCAACAGGGGGCCTGACAATGAGCAGTTCTTC.